This is a list of T cell receptor beta chains from one sample in a study of neurological immune-mediated disorders. A single record per CDR3 protein comes from TCRdb applying MiXCR to the 5' RACE reads. The table includes over 45,000 distinct CDR3 sequences, 4% detected once. Sequencing was done on a sample of CD4+ T cells from blood. All receptors come from a woman in her thirties or forties with multiple sclerosis. The CDR3 runs from the conserved cysteine through the conserved F or W. A D gene is named only where the DNA matches it firmly. Rows may omit the clone size; those that give it use once, few, many or a size class.

>NA|TRBJ2-7|TRBV5-1|many
TGCGCCAGCAGATTACAGGGGACTTTCTCCTACGAGCAGTACTTC
CASRLQGTFSYEQYF
>TRBD2|TRBJ2-7|TRBV20-1|many
TGCAGTGCTAGAAACCCGACTAGCGGGACCTACGAGCAGTACTTC
CSARNPTSGTYEQYF
>TRBD2|TRBJ2-7|TRBV12-5|many
TGTGCTAGTGGTTTGGTAGGAACTAGCGGGGCCGCCTACGAGCAGTACTTC
CASGLVGTSGAAYEQYF
>NA|TRBJ1-1|TRBV4-1|many
TGCGCCACCGCCAGCAGGTGGCGGTCCACTGAAGCTTTCTTT
CATASRWRSTEAFF
>NA|TRBJ2-2|TRBV5-1|many
TGCGCCAGCAGCCAAAGAGTGGGCACCGGGGAGCTGTTTTTT
CASSQRVGTGELFF
>TRBD1|TRBJ1-5|TRBV19|NA
TGTGCCAGTAGTAAGCCGGGACAGGGGGCGCGGAGCAATCAGCCCCAGCATTTT
CASSKPGQGARSNQPQHF
>NA|TRBJ2-7|TRBV11-2|NA
TGTGCCAGCAGCTTTTTAATGGGGTTTGGACCTTACGAGCAGTACTTC
CASSFLMGFGPYEQYF
>NA|TRBJ2-5|TRBV20-1|many
TGCAGTGTTCGGGATGAAGTGTTTGTCGGGGAGACCCAGTACTTC
CSVRDEVFVGETQYF
>NA|TRBJ1-1|TRBV5-1|many
TGCGCCAGCAGTTCCATCAGGAACACTGAAGCTTTCTTT
CASSSIRNTEAFF
>NA|TRBJ1-1|TRBV5-1|many
TGCGCCAGCAGCTTGGAACGAGCCCCCTACACTGAAGCTTTCTTT
CASSLERAPYTEAFF
>NA|TRBJ1-1|TRBV18|many
TGTGCCAGCCGTCAGGATATGAACACTGAAGCTTTCTTT
CASRQDMNTEAFF
>NA|TRBJ1-3|TRBV9|many
TGTGCCAGCAGCGTAGCTGGGCAGGGGCAAGGAAACACCATATATTTT
CASSVAGQGQGNTIYF
>NA|TRBJ1-1|TRBV5-1|many
TGCGCCAGCAGCTTGGATGGGACGGCGAACACTGAAGCTTTCTTT
CASSLDGTANTEAFF
>NA|TRBJ1-4|TRBV5-1|many
TGCGCCAGCAGCAGGGTTTTGGGAAATGAAAAACTGTTTTTT
CASSRVLGNEKLFF
>NA|TRBJ1-2|TRBV20-1|NA
TGCAGTGCTGTCCCGGGGGGGGACTATGGCTACACCTTC
CSAVPGGDYGYTF
>TRBD1|TRBJ1-1|TRBV5-1|many
TGCGCCAGCAGAGCGGGGGTAGGGGGCTCGACTGAAGCTTTCTTT
CASRAGVGGSTEAFF
>NA|TRBJ1-6|TRBV11-2|NA
TGTGCCAGCAGCTTCGCCCGGGATTCACCCCTCCACTTT
CASSFARDSPLHF
>NA|TRBJ2-1|TRBV9|many
TGTGCCAGCAGCGTAGTCTGGACAGATCTAAATGAGCAGTTCTTC
CASSVVWTDLNEQFF
>NA|TRBJ1-3|TRBV5-1|many
TGCGCCAGCAGCTTGGACCTTTTAAACACCATATATTTT
CASSLDLLNTIYF
>NA|TRBJ2-1|TRBV25-1|many
TGTGCCAGCAGCCCGACTGGGCCAGGACCCTACAATGAGCAGTTCTTC
CASSPTGPGPYNEQFF
>TRBD1|TRBJ1-1|TRBV4-1|many
TGCGCCAGCAGCCAAAGGACAGGGGGCACTGAAGCTTTCTTT
CASSQRTGGTEAFF
>NA|TRBJ2-7|TRBV27|few
TGTGCCAGCCGTCCTACTCGGACATCATCCTACGAGCAGTACTTC
CASRPTRTSSYEQYF
>TRBD2|TRBJ2-3|TRBV9|many
TGTGCCAGCAGCGTATATACCGGGACTAGCGGGGGGGCCGTAGATACGCAGTATTTT
CASSVYTGTSGGAVDTQYF
>NA|TRBJ1-2|TRBV3-1|many
TGTGCCAGCAGCCAGGTCAGGAAAAACTATGGCTACACCTTC
CASSQVRKNYGYTF
>NA|TRBJ1-2|TRBV7-2|many
TGTGCCAGCAGCTTAGAGGGTCCGGAGAGGGCGCAGGACTATGGCTACACCTTC
CASSLEGPERAQDYGYTF
>NA|TRBJ2-3|TRBV5-1|many
TGCGCCAGCAGTCTTCTACCCCTCACAGATACGCAGTATTTT
CASSLLPLTDTQYF
>TRBD1|TRBJ1-2|TRBV7-9|many
TGTGCCAGCAGCCACCACGATTGGACAGGGACTTACTATGGCTACACCTTC
CASSHHDWTGTYYGYTF
>TRBD1|TRBJ2-7|TRBV9|many
TGTGCCAGCAGCCCACAAATAGGGACAGGGACTGCCTACGAGCAGTACTTC
CASSPQIGTGTAYEQYF
>TRBD1|TRBJ2-3|TRBV11-2|NA
TGTGCCAGCAGCCGTTGGACAGGAGATACGCAGTATTTT
CASSRWTGDTQYF
>NA|TRBJ1-5|TRBV11-2|many
TGTGCCAGCAGCTTAGGACTAGGGACGACTCAGCCCCAGCATTTT
CASSLGLGTTQPQHF
>NA|TRBJ1-1|TRBV5-1|many
TGCGCCAGCAGCTTGGCCCCAACGGAAGCTTTCTTT
CASSLAPTEAFF
>TRBD1|TRBJ1-1|TRBV10-3|many
TGTGCCATCAGGCCGGGACAGGTACCTGAAGCTTTCTTT
CAIRPGQVPEAFF
>TRBD1|TRBJ1-1|TRBV5-4|many
TGTGCCAGCAGCAAGACAGGGGGGAACACTGAAGCTTTCTTT
CASSKTGGNTEAFF
>TRBD1|TRBJ1-1|TRBV7-2|medium-sized
TGTGCCAGCAGCTTAGCGTGGACAGGAGAAGCTTTCTTT
CASSLAWTGEAFF
>NA|TRBJ2-3|TRBV7-3|many
TGTGCCAGCAGCGTGTTACAAGGAGATACGCAGTATTTT
CASSVLQGDTQYF
>NA|TRBJ1-3|TRBV7-3|many
TGTGCCAGCAGCTTAATTCTCGGAAACACCATATATTTT
CASSLILGNTIYF
>NA|TRBJ1-2|TRBV20-1|many
TGCAGTGCTAGAGATCCGAGGGGTAACTATGGCTACACCTTC
CSARDPRGNYGYTF
>TRBD1|TRBJ2-2|TRBV18|many
TGTGCCAGCTCACCGCTGCCGGGACAGGGCAACACCGGGGAGCTGTTTTTT
CASSPLPGQGNTGELFF
>NA|TRBJ1-3|TRBV12-3/TRBV12-4|medium-sized
TGTGCCAGCACCACGGGACTTACATTCTCTGGAAACACCATATATTTT
CASTTGLTFSGNTIYF
>TRBD1|TRBJ1-2|TRBV14|many
TGTGCCAGCAGCCAAGGGACAGGTTATGGCTACACCTTC
CASSQGTGYGYTF
>NA|TRBJ2-3|TRBV5-1|many
TGCGCCAGCGGCCTACAGAATACGCAGTATTTT
CASGLQNTQYF
>TRBD1|TRBJ2-3|TRBV5-6|many
TGTGCCAGCAGCTTGGGAGGACAGGGCACAGATACGCAGTATTTT
CASSLGGQGTDTQYF
>TRBD1|TRBJ1-1|TRBV5-5|NA
TGTGCCAGCAGCTTAAGAACCTCCCGGACAGGGAACACTGAAGCTTTCTTT
CASSLRTSRTGNTEAFF
>TRBD1|TRBJ1-4|TRBV5-1|many
TGCGCCAGCAGCCAGGGGGCAACTAATGAAAAACTGTTTTTT
CASSQGATNEKLFF
>NA|TRBJ2-3|TRBV5-1|many
TGCGCCAGCAGCTTGGAGCGTAGCACAGATACGCAGTATTTT
CASSLERSTDTQYF
>NA|TRBJ1-3|TRBV4-1|many
TGCGCCAGCAGCCCCCTTGGGCAGGGAAACACCATATATTTT
CASSPLGQGNTIYF
>NA|TRBJ2-2|TRBV6-6|many
TGTGCCAGCAGTACGACAAGGGCGAACACCGGGGAGCTGTTTTTT
CASSTTRANTGELFF
>NA|TRBJ2-7|TRBV7-2|many
TGTGCCCCCTACGAGCAGTACTTC
CAPYEQYF
>NA|TRBJ1-6|TRBV7-2|many
TGTGCCAGCAGCCGTCAAAGAAGCTCAAATTCACCCCTCCACTTT
CASSRQRSSNSPLHF
>NA|TRBJ1-2|TRBV6-1|many
TGTGCCAGCAGTTGGGGGACAACTTCCAGGAGCTACACCTTC
CASSWGTTSRSYTF
>TRBD1|TRBJ2-7|TRBV5-1|many
TGCGCCAGCAGCTCGGACAGGGGCTTATACGAGCAGTACTTC
CASSSDRGLYEQYF
>TRBD2|TRBJ2-7|TRBV5-1|many
TGCGCCAGCAGCTTGCACTACGAACGGGGGGTCGTGGGCGAGCAGTACTTC
CASSLHYERGVVGEQYF
>NA|TRBJ1-4|TRBV7-9|many
TGTGCCAGCAGCCCCCGAAGACGGCACAATGAAAAACTGTTTTTT
CASSPRRRHNEKLFF
>NA|TRBJ2-3|TRBV10-2|many
TGCGCCAGCAGTGAAGGGAGTGGGACAGATACGCAGTATTTT
CASSEGSGTDTQYF